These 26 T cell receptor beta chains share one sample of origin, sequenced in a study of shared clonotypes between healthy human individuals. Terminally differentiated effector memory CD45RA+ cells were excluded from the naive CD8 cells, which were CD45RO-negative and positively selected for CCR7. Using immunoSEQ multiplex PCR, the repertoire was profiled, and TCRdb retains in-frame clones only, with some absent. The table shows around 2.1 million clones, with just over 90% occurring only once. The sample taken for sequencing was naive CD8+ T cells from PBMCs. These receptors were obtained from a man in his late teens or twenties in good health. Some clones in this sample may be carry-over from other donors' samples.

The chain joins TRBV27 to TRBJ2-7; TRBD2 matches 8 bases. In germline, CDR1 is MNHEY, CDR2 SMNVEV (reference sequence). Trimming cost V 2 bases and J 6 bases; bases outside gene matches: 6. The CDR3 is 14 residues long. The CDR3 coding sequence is TGTGCCAGCAGTTTACGGGAGGGCCTCGTCGAGCAGTACTTC. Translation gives CASSLREGLVEQYF.

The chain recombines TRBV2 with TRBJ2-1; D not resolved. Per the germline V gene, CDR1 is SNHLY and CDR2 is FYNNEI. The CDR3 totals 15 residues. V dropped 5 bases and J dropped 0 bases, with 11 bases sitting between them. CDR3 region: CASSPPGLSYNEQFF. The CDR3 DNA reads TGTGCCAGCAGTCCCCCGGGTCTCTCCTACAATGAGCAGTTCTTC.

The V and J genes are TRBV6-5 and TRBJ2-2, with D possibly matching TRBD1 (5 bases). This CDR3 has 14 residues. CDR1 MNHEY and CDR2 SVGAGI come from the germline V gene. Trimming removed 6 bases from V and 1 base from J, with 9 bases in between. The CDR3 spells CASSQQENTGELFF. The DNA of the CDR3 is TGTGCCAGCAGCCAACAGGAGAACACCGGGGAGCTGTTTTTT.

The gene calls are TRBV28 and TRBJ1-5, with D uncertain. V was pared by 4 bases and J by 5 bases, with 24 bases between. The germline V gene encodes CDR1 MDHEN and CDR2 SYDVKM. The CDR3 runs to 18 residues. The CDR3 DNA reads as TGTGCCAGCAGTTCATTTGTGGTCAAAGACTACAAGGATCAGCCCCAGCATTTT. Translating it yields CASSSFVVKDYKDQPQHF.

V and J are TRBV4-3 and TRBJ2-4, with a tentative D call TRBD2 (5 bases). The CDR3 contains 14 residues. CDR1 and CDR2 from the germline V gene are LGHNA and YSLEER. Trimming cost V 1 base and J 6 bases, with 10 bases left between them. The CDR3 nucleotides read TGCGCCAGCAGCCAAGTGGGTGAGGGAAACATTCAGTACTTC. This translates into CASSQVGEGNIQYF.

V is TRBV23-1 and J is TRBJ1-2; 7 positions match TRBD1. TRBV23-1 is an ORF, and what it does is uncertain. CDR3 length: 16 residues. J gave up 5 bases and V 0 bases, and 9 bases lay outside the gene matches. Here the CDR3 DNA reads TGCGCCAGCAGTCAATCGGCGACAGGGTTAAAATATGGCTACACCTTC. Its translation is CASSQSATGLKYGYTF.

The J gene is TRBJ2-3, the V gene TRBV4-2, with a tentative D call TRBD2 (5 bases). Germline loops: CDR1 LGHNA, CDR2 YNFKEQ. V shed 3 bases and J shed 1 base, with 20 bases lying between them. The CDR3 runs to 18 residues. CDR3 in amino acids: CASSQRESGYVGTDTQYF. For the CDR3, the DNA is TGTGCCAGCAGCCAGAGGGAGTCCGGATATGTGGGCACAGATACGCAGTATTTT.

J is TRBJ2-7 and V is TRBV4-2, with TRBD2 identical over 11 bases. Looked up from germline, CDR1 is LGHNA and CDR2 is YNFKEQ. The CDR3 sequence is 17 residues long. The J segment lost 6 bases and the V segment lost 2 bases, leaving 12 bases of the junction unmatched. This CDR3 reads CASSQTPSGRIVSEQYF. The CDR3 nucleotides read TGTGCCAGCAGCCAAACCCCTAGCGGGAGGATTGTATCCGAGCAGTACTTC.

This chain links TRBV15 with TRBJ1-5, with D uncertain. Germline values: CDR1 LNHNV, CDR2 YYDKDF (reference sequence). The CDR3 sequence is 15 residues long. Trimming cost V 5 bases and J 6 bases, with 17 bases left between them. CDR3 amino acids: CATSPRPGWTQPQHF. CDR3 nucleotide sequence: TGTGCCACCAGCCCTCGCCCGGGTTGGACTCAGCCCCAGCATTTT.

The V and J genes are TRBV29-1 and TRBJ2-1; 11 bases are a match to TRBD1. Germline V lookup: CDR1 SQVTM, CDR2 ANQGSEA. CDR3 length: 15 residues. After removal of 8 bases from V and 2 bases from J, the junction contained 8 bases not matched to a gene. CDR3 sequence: CSLQWDRGTYNEQFF. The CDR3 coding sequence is TGCAGCCTTCAGTGGGACAGGGGGACCTACAATGAGCAGTTCTTC.

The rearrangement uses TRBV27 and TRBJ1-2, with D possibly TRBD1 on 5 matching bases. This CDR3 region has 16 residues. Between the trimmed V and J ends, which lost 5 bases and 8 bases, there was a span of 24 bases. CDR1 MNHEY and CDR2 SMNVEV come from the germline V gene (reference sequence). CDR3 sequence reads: CASSPYSGGLLWGYTF. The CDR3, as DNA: TGTGCCAGCAGTCCCTACTCGGGGGGTCTTCTGTGGGGCTACACCTTC.

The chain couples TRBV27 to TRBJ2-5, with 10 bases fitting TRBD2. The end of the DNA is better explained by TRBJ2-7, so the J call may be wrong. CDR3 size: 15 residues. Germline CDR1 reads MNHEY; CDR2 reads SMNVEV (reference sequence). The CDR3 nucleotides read TGTGCCAGCAGTTTGGTTAGCGGGAGGTCCTACGAGCAGTACTTC. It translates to CASSLVSGRSYEQYF.

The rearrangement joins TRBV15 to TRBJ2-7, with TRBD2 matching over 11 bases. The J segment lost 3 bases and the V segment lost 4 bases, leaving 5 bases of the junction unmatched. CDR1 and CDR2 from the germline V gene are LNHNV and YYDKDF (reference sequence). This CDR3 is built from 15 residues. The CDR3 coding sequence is TGTGCCACCAGCATATCAGGACTAGCGGGCTACGAGCAGTACTTC. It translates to CATSISGLAGYEQYF.

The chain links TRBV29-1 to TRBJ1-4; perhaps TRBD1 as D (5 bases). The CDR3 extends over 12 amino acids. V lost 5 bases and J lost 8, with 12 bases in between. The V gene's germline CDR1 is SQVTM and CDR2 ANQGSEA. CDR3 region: CSVLQAGEKLFF. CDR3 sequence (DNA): TGCAGCGTTTTACAGGCCGGCGAAAAACTGTTTTTT.

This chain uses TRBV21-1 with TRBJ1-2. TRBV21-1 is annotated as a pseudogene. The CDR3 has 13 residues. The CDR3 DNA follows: TGTGCCAGGTTCGGGACGGAACTCTGTGGCTACACCTTC. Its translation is CARFGTELCGYTF.

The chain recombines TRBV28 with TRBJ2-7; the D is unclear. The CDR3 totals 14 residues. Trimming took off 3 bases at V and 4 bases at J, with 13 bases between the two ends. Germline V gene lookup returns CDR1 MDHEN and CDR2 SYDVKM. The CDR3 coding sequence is TGTGCCAGCAGTTTCCCCCGGCCAGCTTACGAGCAGTACTTC. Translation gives CASSFPRPAYEQYF. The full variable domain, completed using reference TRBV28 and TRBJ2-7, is DVKVTQSSRYLVKRTGEKVFLECVQDMDHENMFWYRQDPGLGLRLIYFSYDVKMKEKGDIPEGYSVSREKKERFSLILESASTNQTSMYLCASSFPRPAYEQYFGPGTRLTVT.

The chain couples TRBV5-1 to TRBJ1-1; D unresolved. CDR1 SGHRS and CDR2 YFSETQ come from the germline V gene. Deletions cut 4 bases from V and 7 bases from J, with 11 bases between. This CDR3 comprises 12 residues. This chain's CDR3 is CASSIQEDEAFF. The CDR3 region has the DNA TGCGCCAGCAGCATCCAGGAAGATGAAGCTTTCTTT. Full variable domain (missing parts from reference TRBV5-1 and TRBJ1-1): KAGVTQTPRYLIKTRGQQVTLSCSPISGHRSVSWYQQTPGQGLQFLFEYFSETQRNKGNFPGRFSGRQFSNSRSEMNVSTLELGDSALYLCASSIQEDEAFFGQGTRLTVV.

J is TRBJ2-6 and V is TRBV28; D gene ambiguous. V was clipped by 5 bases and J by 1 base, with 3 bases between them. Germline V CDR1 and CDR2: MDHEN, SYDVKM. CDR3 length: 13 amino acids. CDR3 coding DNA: TGTGCCAGCAGTAAATCTGGGGCCAACGTCCTGACTTTC. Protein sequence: CASSKSGANVLTF.

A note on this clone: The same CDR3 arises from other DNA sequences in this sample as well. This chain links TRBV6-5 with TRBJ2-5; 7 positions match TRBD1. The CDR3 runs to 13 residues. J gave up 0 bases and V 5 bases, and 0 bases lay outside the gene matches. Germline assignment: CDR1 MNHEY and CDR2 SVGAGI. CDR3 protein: CASSGTDQETQYF. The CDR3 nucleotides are TGTGCCAGCAGTGGGACAGACCAAGAGACCCAGTACTTC.

CDR3: CASSQDWGADTPFYEQYF. CDR3 DNA: TGTGCCAGCAGCCAAGACTGGGGGGCGGATACCCCCTTCTACGAGCAGTACTTC. This chain uses TRBV14 with TRBJ2-7; D may be TRBD1 or TRBD2 (6 bases each). The germline V and J ends were trimmed by 0 bases and 3 bases, with 21 bases remaining between them. Germline-derived CDR1 and CDR2 are SGHDN and FVKESK. There are 18 residues in the CDR3.

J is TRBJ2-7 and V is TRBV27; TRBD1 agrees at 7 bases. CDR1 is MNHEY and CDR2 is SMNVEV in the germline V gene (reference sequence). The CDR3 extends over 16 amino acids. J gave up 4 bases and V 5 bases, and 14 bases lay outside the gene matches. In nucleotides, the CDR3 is TGTGCCAGCAGTACGCAAACAGGGGCCATGTCTTACGAGCAGTACTTC. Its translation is CASSTQTGAMSYEQYF.

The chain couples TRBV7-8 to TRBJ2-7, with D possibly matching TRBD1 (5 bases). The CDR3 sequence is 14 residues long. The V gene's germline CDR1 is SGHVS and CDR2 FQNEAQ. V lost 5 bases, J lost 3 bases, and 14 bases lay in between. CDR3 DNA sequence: TGTGCCAGCAGCAAAATTCAGGGTAGCTACGAGCAGTACTTC. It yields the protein CASSKIQGSYEQYF.

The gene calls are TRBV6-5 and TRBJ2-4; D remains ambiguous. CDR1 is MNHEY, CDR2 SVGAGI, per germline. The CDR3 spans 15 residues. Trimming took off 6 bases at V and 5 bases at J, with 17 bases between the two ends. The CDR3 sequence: CASRPFLGGENIQYF. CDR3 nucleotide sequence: TGTGCCAGCAGACCCTTCCTAGGTGGTGAAAACATTCAGTACTTC.

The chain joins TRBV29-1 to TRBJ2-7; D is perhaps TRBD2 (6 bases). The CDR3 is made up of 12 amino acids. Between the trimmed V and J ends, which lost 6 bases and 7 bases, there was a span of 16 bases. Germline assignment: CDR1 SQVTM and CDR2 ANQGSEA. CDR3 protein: CSVLGAAGEQYF. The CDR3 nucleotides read TGCAGCGTCTTAGGGGCTGCGGGGGAGCAGTACTTC.

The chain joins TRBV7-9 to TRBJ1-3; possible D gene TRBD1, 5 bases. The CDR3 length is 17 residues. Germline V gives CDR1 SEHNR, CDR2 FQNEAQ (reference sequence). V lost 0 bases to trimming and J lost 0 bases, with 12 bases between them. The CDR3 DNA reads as TGTGCCAGCAGCTTAGCGCCAGGGCCAGCCTCTGGAAACACCATATATTTT. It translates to CASSLAPGPASGNTIYF.

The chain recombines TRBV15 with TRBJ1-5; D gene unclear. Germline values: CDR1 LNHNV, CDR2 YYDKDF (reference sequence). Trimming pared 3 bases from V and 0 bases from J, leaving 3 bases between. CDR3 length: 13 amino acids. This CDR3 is CATSSRSNQPQHF. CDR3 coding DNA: TGTGCCACCAGCAGTCGTAGCAATCAGCCCCAGCATTTT.